The 9 T cell receptor beta chains given below trace back to one sample, sequenced in a study of cytomegalovirus exposure and HLA in healthy donors. With 60 Vbeta and 13 Jbeta primers, the PCR was carried out. Generated by immunoSEQ multiplex PCR, the TCRdb table keeps only in-frame clones and is missing some. The sample contains about 90,000 clones, 75% to 80% of which appear only once. Sequenced material: PBMCs. These receptors all come from a middle-aged woman in good health and CMV-seropositive.

Of note for this clone: Relative to the germline gene, one junction end is altered; a read error may explain this. This chain connects TRBV7-2 to TRBJ2-1; 7 nucleotides match TRBD2. Germline V CDR1 and CDR2: SGHTA, FQGNSA. This CDR3 comprises 16 residues. In DNA form, the CDR3 reads TGTGCCAGCACCTTAGGGCCAGGACTAGTGGTGGATGAGCAGTTCTTC. Translating it yields CASTLGPGLVVDEQFF.

The CDR3 protein is CASSNNYEQYF. The CDR3, as DNA: TGTGCCAGCAGCAACAACTACGAGCAGTACTTC. The chain joins TRBV7-6 to TRBJ2-7; D is unresolved. Germline CDR1 is SGHVS and CDR2 is FNYEAQ. This CDR3 region has 11 residues. V was clipped by 5 bases and J by 3 bases, with 5 bases between them.

The genes are TRBV28 and TRBJ2-3, with TRBD2 as a possible D gene (5 bases). V lost 2 bases to trimming and J lost 1 base, with 13 bases between them. The CDR3 is 16 residues long. The germline V gene has CDR1 MDHEN and CDR2 SYDVKM. The CDR3 nucleotides are TGTGCCAGCAGTTTAGGCGCGGGTGGAGGCACAGATACGCAGTATTTT. It encodes CASSLGAGGGTDTQYF.

The chain combines TRBV5-1 with TRBJ2-5; TRBD2 is a possible D gene (5 bases). Trimming left V 5 bases short and J 4 bases short, with 12 bases between. The CDR3 extends over 13 amino acids. In germline, CDR1 is SGHRS, CDR2 YFSETQ. The CDR3 DNA reads TGCGCCAGCAGGACCGGCGCGGGAGAGACCCAGTACTTC. Its translation: CASRTGAGETQYF.

The V gene is TRBV5-1, the J gene TRBJ2-2; 7 bases map to TRBD1. The CDR3 totals 15 residues. CDR1 and CDR2 from the germline V gene are SGHRS and YFSETQ. J gave up 1 base and V 5 bases, and 5 bases lay outside the gene matches. The CDR3 reads CASRDRQGNTGELFF. CDR3 bases: TGCGCCAGCAGGGACAGGCAGGGGAACACCGGGGAGCTGTTTTTT.

The chain employs TRBV5-1 and TRBJ2-2; tentatively, D is TRBD2 (5 bases). This CDR3 is 16 amino acids long. Between the trimmed V and J ends, which lost 6 bases and 1 base, there was a span of 16 bases. Germline V gene sequence: CDR1 SGHRS, CDR2 YFSETQ. The CDR3 reads CASTTEGAMNTGELFF. The CDR3 bases are TGCGCCAGCACCACCGAGGGCGCCATGAACACCGGGGAGCTGTTTTTT.

J is TRBJ2-3 and V is TRBV27; 8 bases align to TRBD1. J lost 3 bases, V lost 6 bases, and 11 bases had no gene match. Germline loops: CDR1 MNHEY, CDR2 SMNVEV (reference sequence). CDR3 size: 16 residues. DNA for the CDR3: TGTGCCAGCAGCAACCACGGACAGGGATGGACAGATACGCAGTATTTT. This gives the protein CASSNHGQGWTDTQYF.

This clone was picked up one time. In nucleotides, the CDR3 is TGTGCCAGCAGCGACCAGACAGGGACGGGAAACACCATATATTTT. This translates into CASSDQTGTGNTIYF. This chain links TRBV9 with TRBJ1-3; 7 bases are shared with TRBD1. CDR1 is SGDLS and CDR2 is YYNGEE in the germline V gene. With V trimmed by 3 bases and J by 4 bases, 7 bases remained unmatched. The CDR3 length is 15 residues.

The chain carries TRBV5-1 and TRBJ2-1; D is perhaps TRBD2 (7 bases). This CDR3 comprises 16 residues. Trimming left V 4 bases short and J 5 bases short, with 19 bases between. Germline V gene lookup returns CDR1 SGHRS and CDR2 YFSETQ. CDR3 in amino acids: CASSLGAGAKNNEQFF. CDR3 DNA sequence: TGCGCCAGCAGCCTGGGGGCGGGAGCTAAAAACAATGAGCAGTTCTTC. Full variable domain (missing parts from reference TRBV5-1 and TRBJ2-1): KAGVTQTPRYLIKTRGQQVTLSCSPISGHRSVSWYQQTPGQGLQFLFEYFSETQRNKGNFPGRFSGRQFSNSRSEMNVSTLELGDSALYLCASSLGAGAKNNEQFFGPGTRLTVL.